One sample yielded the 4 T cell receptor beta chains listed below, sequenced in a study of shared clonotypes between healthy human individuals. Clones were read by immunoSEQ multiplex PCR, and TCRdb kept only the in-frame ones, dropping some. The table shows about 2 million clones, with about 95% occurring only once. The sample taken for sequencing was naive CD4+ T cells sorted from blood. Subset described: CD45RA+ positively selected. These receptors came from a man between 18 and 29 years old in good health.

The rearrangement links TRBV5-6 to TRBJ1-1; 9 positions agree with TRBD1. V lost 4 bases, J lost 0 bases, and 7 bases stayed unmatched. CDR1 SGHDT and CDR2 YYEEEE come from the germline V gene. The CDR3 consists of 16 residues. The DNA of the CDR3 is TGTGCCAGCAGCCCGGACAGGGGACGTATGAACACTGAAGCTTTCTTT. Its translation: CASSPDRGRMNTEAFF.

The chain links TRBV7-2 to TRBJ2-5, with D perhaps matching TRBD1 or TRBD2 (6 bases each). CDR1 is SGHTA, CDR2 FQGNSA, per germline. This CDR3 has 15 amino acids. V was cut by 4 bases and J by 2 bases, with 14 bases left in between. CDR3 DNA: TGTGCCAGCAGCTCGGGGGCCCGGTCACAAGAGACCCAGTACTTC. Protein sequence: CASSSGARSQETQYF.

This rearrangement joins TRBV5-5 to TRBJ2-7, with D perhaps matching TRBD1 (5 bases). CDR1 and CDR2 (germline): SGHKS, YYEKEE (reference sequence). V lost 3 bases to trimming and J lost 5 bases, with 15 bases between them. The CDR3 consists of 14 residues. CDR3 DNA: TGTGCCAGCAGCTCCCCGCGGACAATCCACGAGCAGTACTTC. Its translation is CASSSPRTIHEQYF.

This clone appeared once. The chain is built from TRBV4-1 and TRBJ2-7; 13 bases map to TRBD2. This CDR3 comprises 18 residues. V shed 1 base and J 6 bases; nucleotides not matched to a gene: 12. Looked up from germline, CDR1 is MGHRA and CDR2 is YSYEKL. CDR3: CASSQGVIGLAGAAEQYF. The DNA for the CDR3 is TGCGCCAGCAGCCAAGGGGTAATCGGACTAGCGGGAGCGGCCGAGCAGTACTTC.